This T cell receptor beta chain was obtained from a study of T-cell reconstitution after alpha-beta-depleted transplantation in children. Germline assignment: CDR1 MDHEN and CDR2 SYDVKM. The V gene lost 7 bases and the J gene lost 6 bases, with 20 bases spanning the gap. This CDR3 contains 15 residues. Preparation of the TCRbeta library was carried out with unique molecular identifiers. MiXCR, applied by TCRdb to the PCR reads, yields one record per CDR3 protein. This table has 300,000 to 400,000 distinct CDR3 sequences, less than 15% appearing once. This clonotype has a count of ten or more. This sequence originates from a human donor who donated a stem cell graft to a child with Fanconi anemia. Sequenced here: PBMCs, sampled from the stem cell graft. The genes are TRBV28 and TRBJ2-3; weak D call: TRBD2 (5 bases). The CDR3 DNA reads as TGTGCCAGCACCGTTGAGGGTCCTAATTGGGATACGCAGTATTTT. This gives the protein CASTVEGPNWDTQYF.